The rows below give T cell receptor beta chains drawn from one sample of a study of T-cell reconstitution after alpha-beta-depleted transplantation in children. TCRdb passed the PCR reads through MiXCR, listing each CDR3 protein once. The table shows approximately 800,000 distinct CDR3 sequences, with roughly 16% occurring only once. The material sequenced was PBMCs, mostly from graft donor cells, taken 360 days after TCRalphabeta/CD19-depleted stem cell transplant. These receptors came from a male patient aged 10-17 years who had a stem cell transplant for acute lymphoblastic leukemia, so the T cells may come from the graft donor. The CDR3 runs from the conserved cysteine through the conserved F or W. D genes are given only for firm matches. Size is stated for part of the rows, as once, few or many counts, or as a class when the clone is expanded.

many,TRBJ2-3,TRBV5-1,NA,TGCGCCAGCAGCTTCCGGAGCCCCCTAACCACAGATACGCAGTATTTT,CASSFRSPLTTDTQYF
many,TRBJ1-4,TRBV18,NA,TGTGCCAGCTCACGAGGAAGTGAGGAAAAACTGTTTTTT,CASSRGSEEKLFF
NA,TRBJ1-1,TRBV15,NA,TGTGCCACCAGCAGAGATTTTCCAGGCATGAACACTGAAGCTTTCTTT,CATSRDFPGMNTEAFF
few,TRBJ2-3,TRBV4-1,TRBD2,TGCGCCAGCAGCCAAGAGGGAATAGCGGGGGGCACAGATACGCAGTATTTT,CASSQEGIAGGTDTQYF
NA,TRBJ1-4,TRBV12-5,TRBD1,TGTGCTAGTGGTTTTTCAGGGGGCGGTGAAAAACTGTTTTTT,CASGFSGGGEKLFF
few,TRBJ1-2,TRBV12-3/TRBV12-4,NA,TGTGCCAGCAGTTTAAACTCAGGGGCCTATGGCTACACCTTC,CASSLNSGAYGYTF
NA,TRBJ2-7,TRBV5-1,TRBD1,TGCGCCAGCAGCTACCCCGGACAGGCAAACGAGCAGTACTTC,CASSYPGQANEQYF
few,TRBJ2-2,TRBV29-1,NA,TGCAGCGTTCGCCAGGGGACCGGGGAGCTGTTTTTT,CSVRQGTGELFF
NA,TRBJ2-7,TRBV18,NA,TGTGCCAGCTCACCACAGGGAAAGTTTATTTCCTACGAGCAGTACTTC,CASSPQGKFISYEQYF
many,TRBJ2-1,TRBV29-1,TRBD2,TGCAGCGTTGCCCTTAGCGGGAGAGGTTCCTACAATGAGCAGTTCTTC,CSVALSGRGSYNEQFF
few,TRBJ2-3,TRBV7-9,NA,TGTGCCAGCAGCTTAGGCCTAGCGACTAGCACAGATACGCAGTATTTT,CASSLGLATSTDTQYF
NA,TRBJ2-7,TRBV10-1,TRBD1,TGCGCCAGCAGTGATCCGGGACAGGGGGCCTACGAGCAGTACTTC,CASSDPGQGAYEQYF
few,TRBJ2-1,TRBV20-1,NA,TGCAGTGCTAGAGGGTCCGACACGTTATCTAATGAGCAGTTCTTC,CSARGSDTLSNEQFF
many,TRBJ1-5,TRBV4-1,NA,TGCGCCAGCAGCCAAGCCCAGGGCTACCAGCCCCAGCATTTT,CASSQAQGYQPQHF
NA,TRBJ2-5,TRBV5-1,NA,TGCGCCAACCCGACCGGACAAGAGACCCAGTACTTC,CANPTGQETQYF
once,TRBJ1-4,TRBV18,NA,TGTGCCAGCTCACCGGGGAGGTCCCCTGAAAAACTGTTTTTT,CASSPGRSPEKLFF
few,TRBJ2-1,TRBV7-9,TRBD1,TGTGCCAGCATCCCCGGACAGGGATACAATGAGCAGTTCTTC,CASIPGQGYNEQFF
NA,TRBJ2-1,TRBV11-2,NA,TGTGCCAGCAGCTTAATACTCTACAATGAGCAGTTCTTC,CASSLILYNEQFF
NA,TRBJ2-3,TRBV12-3/TRBV12-4,NA,TGTGCCAGCAGTCCCCCTACCTTTAGCACAGATACGCAGTATTTT,CASSPPTFSTDTQYF
many,TRBJ2-7,TRBV27,TRBD1,TGTGCCAGCGCGGGACAGGGCTACGAGCAGTACTTC,CASAGQGYEQYF
NA,TRBJ1-1,TRBV29-1,TRBD1,TGCAGCGTTGATAAGGGGGCGCGAGCTTTCTTT,CSVDKGARAFF
NA,TRBJ2-5,TRBV24-1,NA,TGTGCCACCAGTGGGAGTGCGGGGACCCAGTACTTC,CATSGSAGTQYF
NA,TRBJ2-2,TRBV27,NA,TGTGCCAGCAGTTTAATGCAGGGAAGGTGGACCGGGGAGCTGTTTTTT,CASSLMQGRWTGELFF
NA,TRBJ2-7,TRBV12-5,NA,TGTGCTAGTGGTTTGTCGACGATAGACTACGAGCAGTACTTC,CASGLSTIDYEQYF
few,TRBJ2-7,TRBV7-2,TRBD2,TGTGCCAGCAGCTTCTTGTTACTAGCGGGGCGGTACGAGCAGTACTTC,CASSFLLLAGRYEQYF
once,TRBJ2-3,TRBV7-3,NA,TGTGCCAGCAGCTTAATGGAGACAGATACGCAGTATTTT,CASSLMETDTQYF
NA,TRBJ2-1,TRBV11-2,NA,TGTGCCAGCAGCTCGATCCGGGGAAAGGGTCGGTATGAGCAGTTCTTC,CASSSIRGKGRYEQFF
few,TRBJ2-7,TRBV14,NA,TGTGCCAGCAGCCAGACAGGAAGGGAAGCTTCCTACGAGCAGTACTTC,CASSQTGREASYEQYF
once,TRBJ2-7,TRBV20-1,TRBD2,TGCAGTGCTCTGGGACTAGCCAAGAGAAAGCAGTACTTC,CSALGLAKRKQYF
NA,TRBJ1-5,TRBV9,NA,TGTGCCAGCAGCGTAGCAGGGGTTGGACAGCCCCAGCATTTT,CASSVAGVGQPQHF
NA,TRBJ2-1,TRBV4-1,TRBD2,TGCGCCAGCAGCCCCACGGGACTAGCGGGAGGACATAATGAGCAGTTCTTC,CASSPTGLAGGHNEQFF
NA,TRBJ2-1,TRBV7-9,TRBD1,TGTGCCAGCAGCTCGCCGGGACAGGTCAATGAGCAGTTCTTC,CASSSPGQVNEQFF
few,TRBJ1-4,TRBV18,TRBD1,TGTGCCAGCTCATCTACAGGGGTCACTAATGAAAAACTGTTTTTT,CASSSTGVTNEKLFF
few,TRBJ1-4,TRBV7-3,NA,TGTGCCAGCAGCTTAACTCGGGGTCCTAATGAAAAACTGTTTTTT,CASSLTRGPNEKLFF
few,TRBJ2-1,TRBV7-6,TRBD2,TGTGCCAGCAGCTTAGCGATAGCGGGATGGAGCTCCTACAATGAGCAGTTCTTC,CASSLAIAGWSSYNEQFF
NA,TRBJ1-3,TRBV5-1,NA,TGCGCCAGCAGCCGCAGCGTATCTGGAAACACCATATATTTT,CASSRSVSGNTIYF
NA,TRBJ1-4,TRBV7-9,TRBD1,TGTGCCAGCAGCTTAGCGGCCCGGGACAGGGAAGCAACTAATGAAAAACTGTTTTTT,CASSLAARDREATNEKLFF
NA,TRBJ2-2,TRBV12-3/TRBV12-4,NA,TGTGCCAGCAGTTTGAGCGTCAGGGAGCTGTTTTTT,CASSLSVRELFF
few,TRBJ1-5,TRBV3-1,NA,TGTGCCAGCAGCCCAGATGAGGATCAGCCCCAGCATTTT,CASSPDEDQPQHF
NA,TRBJ2-5,TRBV5-1,TRBD2,TGCGCCAGCAGCTTGGTAGCGGGAAGGCAAGAGACCCAGTACTTC,CASSLVAGRQETQYF
NA,TRBJ2-7,TRBV4-2,NA,TGTGCCAGCAGCCAAGTTAGTGGGAGTTCGTCCTACGAGCAGTACTTC,CASSQVSGSSSYEQYF